The 30 T cell receptor beta chains in this list originate from one sample, sequenced in a study of blood T cell repertoires in COVID-19. Sequenced by immunoSEQ multiplex PCR; TCRdb stores in-frame clones only, minus some. This table holds more than 200,000 clones, about 85% found once. Sequencing was done on a sample of peripheral blood. These receptors were obtained from a young man with active or convalescent COVID-19.

The J gene is TRBJ1-6, the V gene TRBV7-9; D is undetermined. Germline V lookup: CDR1 SEHNR, CDR2 FQNEAQ (reference sequence). Trimming took off 1 base at V and 10 bases at J, with 14 bases between the two ends. CDR3 length: 15 residues. The CDR3 DNA reads TGTGCCAGCAGCTTAGGTCCGGGAATGAGATCACCCCTCCACTTT. Encoded protein: CASSLGPGMRSPLHF.

The rearrangement uses TRBV4-2 and TRBJ2-3; 10 positions match TRBD2. This CDR3 region has 14 residues. The germline gives CDR1 LGHNA, CDR2 YNFKEQ. V shed 9 bases and J 2 bases; nucleotides not matched to a gene: 5. CDR3 nucleotides: TGTGCCAGTCGGACTAGCGGAAACACAGATACGCAGTATTTT. This encodes CASRTSGNTDTQYF.

The chain employs TRBV6-2 or TRBV6-3 and TRBJ2-7; 7 bases match TRBD2. Trimming at V came to 5 bases and at J to 0 bases, leaving 16 bases not matched to a gene. The CDR3 sequence is 18 residues long. CDR1 MNHEY and CDR2 SVGEGT come from the germline V gene. The CDR3 loop is CASSPVRAGSSSSYEQYF. The CDR3 DNA sequence: TGTGCCAGCAGTCCCGTCAGAGCGGGATCGAGCAGCTCCTACGAGCAGTACTTC.

DNA of the CDR3: TGTGCCAGCAGCCTCGGGACAGGGAAAAATTCACCCCTCCACTTT. Amino acids: CASSLGTGKNSPLHF. V usage is TRBV5-5 and J usage is TRBJ1-6; 9 nucleotides match TRBD1. CDR3 size: 15 residues. V lost 4 bases and J lost 7; bases outside the gene matches: 6. Looked up from germline, CDR1 is SGHKS and CDR2 is YYEKEE (reference sequence).

This sequence joins TRBV19 and TRBJ2-7; TRBD1 agrees at 7 bases. The CDR3 has 14 residues. The trim removed 5 bases at V and 6 bases at J, leaving 10 bases unmatched. In germline, CDR1 is LNHDA, CDR2 SQIVND (reference sequence). CDR3 coding DNA: TGTGCCAGTAGTCCGACAGGGATTGTGGGCGAGCAGTACTTC. Protein sequence: CASSPTGIVGEQYF.

This chain links TRBV9 with TRBJ2-7; 10 bases match TRBD2. CDR3 size: 15 residues. V was pared by 0 bases and J by 3 bases, with 3 bases of the junction left unmatched. Germline lookup yields CDR1 SGDLS and CDR2 YYNGEE. CDR3 in amino acids: CASSVGSGRGYEQYF. The CDR3 DNA is TGTGCCAGCAGCGTAGGGAGCGGGAGGGGCTACGAGCAGTACTTC.

The chain couples TRBV7-2 to TRBJ1-5; D remains unclear. Germline CDR1 SGHTA, CDR2 FQGNSA. The CDR3 loop spans 14 amino acids. V gave up 5 bases and J gave up 3 bases, with 11 bases separating them. The CDR3 reads CASSAVSPNQPQHF. The CDR3 nucleotides read TGTGCCAGCAGCGCCGTTAGCCCCAATCAGCCCCAGCATTTT. Full variable domain (rest looked up from reference TRBV7-2 and TRBJ1-5): GAGVSQSPSNKVTEKGKDVELRCDPISGHTALYWYRQSLGQGLEFLIYFQGNSAPDKSGLPSDRFSAERTGGSVSTLTIQRTQQEDSAVYLCASSAVSPNQPQHFGDGTRLSIL.

The CDR3 DNA reads as TGTGCCAGCAGTCCCTCGGGTGGAGCGGGAGGCTCCTACAATGAGCAGTTCTTC. Translated: CASSPSGGAGGSYNEQFF. The chain joins TRBV28 to TRBJ2-1; 9 positions agree with TRBD2. J was trimmed by 0 bases and V by 5 bases; bases with no gene match: 11. CDR3 size: 18 residues. Looked up from germline, CDR1 is MDHEN and CDR2 is SYDVKM.

V usage is TRBV24-1 and J usage is TRBJ1-2, with 9 bases lining up with TRBD1. This CDR3 contains 17 residues. The trim removed 4 bases at V and 4 bases at J, leaving 12 bases unmatched. CDR1 and CDR2 (germline): KGHDR, SFDVKD. The CDR3 here is CATSDPRQGDSPYGYTF. In DNA, the CDR3 is TGTGCCACCAGTGACCCGAGACAGGGGGACTCTCCCTATGGCTACACCTTC.

The chain recombines TRBV9 with TRBJ1-1; 8 bases map to TRBD1. The trim removed 3 bases at V and 3 bases at J, leaving 7 bases unmatched. CDR1 and CDR2 from the germline V gene are SGDLS and YYNGEE. This CDR3 comprises 15 residues. The CDR3 nucleotides are TGTGCCAGCAGCGAGGGGGGACAGGCCTACACTGAAGCTTTCTTT. Amino acid sequence: CASSEGGQAYTEAFF.

This clone turned up a few times. The chain links TRBV6-5 to TRBJ1-5; D is unclear. Trimming stripped 2 bases from V and 1 base from J, with 9 bases between. The CDR3 spans 15 residues. The V gene's germline CDR1 is MNHEY and CDR2 SVGAGI. DNA of the CDR3: TGTGCCAGCAGTTACGCGCCCGGGAGCAATCAGCCCCAGCATTTT. Encoded protein: CASSYAPGSNQPQHF.

This chain uses TRBV19 with TRBJ2-1; 7 nucleotides align to TRBD2. The CDR3 spans 13 residues. V gave up 9 bases and J gave up 3 bases; unmatched junction bases: 5. Germline assignment: CDR1 LNHDA and CDR2 SQIVND (reference sequence). This chain's CDR3 is CASSPGGYNEQFF. CDR3 DNA sequence: TGTGCCAGCAGTCCGGGGGGCTACAATGAGCAGTTCTTC.

V gene TRBV5-6 combines with J gene TRBJ2-7, with 10 nucleotides matching TRBD1. The CDR3 consists of 15 residues. V trimming: 5 bases; J trimming: 6 bases; junction bases outside the gene matches: 11. Germline V gives CDR1 SGHDT, CDR2 YYEEEE. Written as DNA, the CDR3 is TGTGCCAGCAGTTTCAGGGACAGGGGTTATAGCGAGCAGTACTTC. This encodes CASSFRDRGYSEQYF.

The J gene is TRBJ1-2, the V gene TRBV14, with TRBD1 identical over 7 bases. Germline lookup yields CDR1 SGHDN and CDR2 FVKESK. The CDR3 extends over 13 amino acids. The ends lost 4 bases at V and 5 bases at J; junction bases unmatched: 4. CDR3 sequence (DNA): TGTGCCAGCAGCCCCGGGACAGCTTATGGCTACACCTTC. Translating gives CASSPGTAYGYTF.

The chain has TRBV28 and TRBJ1-5; 9 positions agree with TRBD1. J lost 0 bases, V lost 0 bases, and 0 bases had no gene match. There are 16 residues in the CDR3. Germline assignment: CDR1 MDHEN and CDR2 SYDVKM. CDR3 sequence: CASSLWGQGSNQPQHF. In nucleotides, the CDR3 is TGTGCCAGCAGTTTATGGGGACAGGGTAGCAATCAGCCCCAGCATTTT.

This sequence joins TRBV27 and TRBJ1-5; tentative D call: TRBD1 (6 bases). From germline, CDR1 is MNHEY and CDR2 SMNVEV (reference sequence). Trimming left V 4 bases short and J 0 bases short, with 22 bases between. The CDR3 has 19 amino acids. CDR3 bases: TGTGCCAGCAGTTCGACTTTGGGGGCAGGGGACCCTAGCAATCAGCCCCAGCATTTT. This sequence encodes CASSSTLGAGDPSNQPQHF.

The chain uses TRBV5-4 and TRBJ2-5; the match to TRBD2 covers 11 bases. V shed 4 bases and J 5 bases; nucleotides not matched to a gene: 10. The CDR3 length is 16 residues. From germline, CDR1 is SGHNT and CDR2 YYREEE (reference sequence). CDR3 sequence: CASSTLSGGADETQYF. The CDR3 DNA reads as TGTGCCAGCAGCACCCTTAGCGGGGGGGCCGATGAGACCCAGTACTTC.

This chain uses TRBV5-5 with TRBJ2-7, with 7 nucleotides matching TRBD1. The CDR3 has 15 residues. With 0 bases clipped from V and 6 bases from J, the junction kept 9 bases outside the gene matches. The germline gives CDR1 SGHKS, CDR2 YYEKEE (reference sequence). CDR3 loop: CASSLGGTVRIEQYF. In DNA, the CDR3 is TGTGCCAGCAGCTTGGGGGGGACAGTCCGAATCGAGCAGTACTTC.

This chain uses TRBV3-1 (or the pseudogene TRBV3-2) with TRBJ2-5, with D possibly TRBD2 on 7 matching bases. The V gene's germline CDR1 is LGHDT and CDR2 YNNKEL (reference sequence). Trimming removed 3 bases from V and 4 bases from J, with 15 bases in between. The CDR3 runs to 15 residues. CDR3 sequence (DNA): TGTGCCAGCAGCCATGGGGGGGGCCAACGAGAGACCCAGTACTTC. Translating it yields CASSHGGGQRETQYF.

This chain uses TRBV5-1 with TRBJ2-5, with 7 bases identical to TRBD2. V trimming: 1 base; J trimming: 3 bases; junction bases outside the gene matches: 3. The CDR3 runs to 14 residues. Germline CDR1 reads SGHRS; CDR2 reads YFSETQ. The CDR3 loop reads CASSLSLAEETQYF. CDR3 bases: TGCGCCAGCAGCTTGTCGCTAGCGGAAGAGACCCAGTACTTC.

The chain has TRBV21-1 and TRBJ2-1; the D call of TRBD2 is as the table states it, not checked on the DNA. TRBV21-1 is a documented pseudogene. The CDR3 has 13 residues. This CDR3 reads CASSGRRYNEQFF. The CDR3 nucleotides read TGTGCCAGCAGCGGGAGGCGTTACAATGAGCAGTTCTTC.

As DNA, the CDR3 is TGTGCCAGCAGTCCCTCCCCCGGCCAGGGGGCAGGGGAGACCCAGTACTTC. Translated, it gives CASSPSPGQGAGETQYF. The chain is built from TRBV28 and TRBJ2-5; 8 nucleotides agree with TRBD1. This CDR3 comprises 17 residues. After removal of 5 bases from V and 5 bases from J, the junction contained 16 bases not matched to a gene. CDR1 and CDR2 from the germline V gene are MDHEN and SYDVKM.

The gene calls are TRBV5-1 and TRBJ1-1; TRBD1 might be the D (6 bases). The length of the CDR3 is 16 residues. Between the trimmed V and J ends, which lost 2 bases and 0 bases, there was a span of 14 bases. Per the germline V gene, CDR1 is SGHRS and CDR2 is YFSETQ. CDR3 nucleotide sequence: TGCGCCAGCAGCTTAGGGGCAGGGGTCATGAACACTGAAGCTTTCTTT. Its protein product is CASSLGAGVMNTEAFF.

The J gene is TRBJ1-5, the V gene TRBV5-6, with TRBD1 as a possible D gene (5 bases). Germline assignment: CDR1 SGHDT and CDR2 YYEEEE. The CDR3 is 14 residues long. The V and J ends lost 3 bases and 3 bases respectively, with 10 bases between them. CDR3 region: CASSSLDNNQPQHF. CDR3 nucleotides: TGTGCCAGCAGCTCATTGGACAACAATCAGCCCCAGCATTTT.

The chain combines TRBV3-1 (or the pseudogene TRBV3-2) with TRBJ2-3, with TRBD1 identical over 7 bases. J gave up 0 bases and V 3 bases, and 12 bases lay outside the gene matches. Germline CDR1 and CDR2: LGHDT and YNNKEL (reference sequence). This CDR3 region has 18 residues. The chain's CDR3 is CASSQGYGTAPSTDTQYF. DNA of the CDR3: TGTGCCAGCAGCCAGGGTTATGGGACAGCACCTAGCACAGATACGCAGTATTTT.

This rearrangement joins TRBV28 to TRBJ2-5; no reliable D call. Looked up from germline, CDR1 is MDHEN and CDR2 is SYDVKM. The CDR3 has 10 residues. V lost 5 bases and J 6 bases, leaving 4 bases between the germline ends. The CDR3 is CASSTKTQYF. The CDR3 DNA reads as TGTGCCAGCAGTACTAAGACCCAGTACTTC.

The chain has TRBV7-9 and TRBJ1-4; D is uncertain. The CDR3 runs to 16 residues. The V end lost 5 bases, the J end lost 6 bases, and 19 bases lay between the germline ends. Germline V gene data show CDR1 as SEHNR and CDR2 as FQNEAQ (reference sequence). The CDR3 sequence is CASSHNKGASDEKLFF. The CDR3 DNA reads as TGTGCCAGCAGCCATAACAAGGGAGCTAGTGATGAAAAACTGTTTTTT.

The J gene is TRBJ2-1, the V gene TRBV2, with D perhaps matching TRBD1 (6 bases). The CDR3 spans 13 residues. V was cut by 10 bases and J by 6 bases, with 16 bases left in between. Per the germline V gene, CDR1 is SNHLY and CDR2 is FYNNEI. The CDR3 is CATRGWVTNEQFF. For the CDR3, the DNA is TGTGCCACGAGGGGGTGGGTAACCAATGAGCAGTTCTTC.

The V call is TRBV6-1, the J call TRBJ2-3; possible D gene TRBD2, 6 bases. This CDR3 spans 17 amino acids. Germline V gives CDR1 MNHNS, CDR2 SASEGT. Trimming removed 0 bases at V and 4 bases at J, with 17 bases between. CDR3 loop: CASSEAGTAFIADTQYF. The CDR3 nucleotides read TGTGCCAGCAGTGAAGCTGGGACTGCCTTCATCGCAGATACGCAGTATTTT.

CDR3 coding DNA: TGTGCCAGCTGGGGGAGAGGGGGGGCTGAAGCTTTCTTT. It translates to CASWGRGGAEAFF. The chain couples TRBV27 to TRBJ1-1; a weak D match, TRBD1 (6 bases). Germline V lookup: CDR1 MNHEY, CDR2 SMNVEV (reference sequence). V shed 8 bases and J shed 6 bases, with 16 bases lying between them. The CDR3 is 13 amino acids.